This T cell receptor (beta chain) is from a study of response to subunit inactivated influenza vaccine. TCRdb independently ran MiXCR on the RT-PCR reads; one entry per CDR3 protein. The data contain about 650,000 distinct CDR3 sequences, around 15% of them singletons. The CDR3 has 17 amino acids. V lost 2 bases to trimming and J lost 2 bases; unmatched junction nucleotides: 11. Germline V gives CDR1 SGHAT, CDR2 FQNNGV. This chain uses TRBV11-2 with TRBJ2-5, with 7 positions matching TRBD2. The sample consisted of PBMCs from blood, taken roughly 15 days before vaccination. The TCR originated in a man aged 45-65 years who received an inactivated influenza vaccine. The CDR3 loop reads CASSLWRERGLQETQYF. The CDR3 DNA reads TGTGCCAGCAGCTTATGGCGGGAGCGGGGCTTGCAAGAGACCCAGTACTTC.